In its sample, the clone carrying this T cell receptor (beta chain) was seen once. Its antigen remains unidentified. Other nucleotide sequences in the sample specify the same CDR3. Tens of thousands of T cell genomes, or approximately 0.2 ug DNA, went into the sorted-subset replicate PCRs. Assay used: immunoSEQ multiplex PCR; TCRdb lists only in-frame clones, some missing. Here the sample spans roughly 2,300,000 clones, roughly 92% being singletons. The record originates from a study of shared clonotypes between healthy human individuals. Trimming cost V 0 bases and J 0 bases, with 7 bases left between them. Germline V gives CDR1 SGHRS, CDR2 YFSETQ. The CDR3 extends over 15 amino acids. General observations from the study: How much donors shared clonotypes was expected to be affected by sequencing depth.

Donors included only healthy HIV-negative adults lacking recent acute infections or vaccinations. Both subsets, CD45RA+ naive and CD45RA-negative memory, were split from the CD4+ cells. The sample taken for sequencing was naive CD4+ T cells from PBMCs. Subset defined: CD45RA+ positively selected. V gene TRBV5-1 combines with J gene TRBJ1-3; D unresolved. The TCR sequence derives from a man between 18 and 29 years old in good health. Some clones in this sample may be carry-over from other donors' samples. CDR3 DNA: TGCGCCAGCAGCTTGGGAGGTCTCTCTGGAAACACCATATATTTT. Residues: CASSLGGLSGNTIYF.